Below are 16 T cell receptor beta chains sequenced from a single sample in a study of prognosis after radiotherapy for stage I lung cancer. Starting from genomic DNA, TCR beta CDR3 was amplified through two-round multiplex PCR. First-round PCR, the initial amplification, used primers specific to each TRBV and TRBJ gene. A single record per CDR3 protein comes from TCRdb applying MiXCR to the multiplex PCR reads. The table has over 15,000 distinct CDR3 sequences, around 50% seen once. Sequencing used PBMCs, obtained before or after stereotactic body radiation therapy (not recorded which). The receptors here all came from a donor over 45 with non-small cell lung cancer.

The genes are TRBV11-2 and TRBJ2-7; 8 bases align to TRBD1. This CDR3 region has 18 residues. The V gene's germline CDR1 is SGHAT and CDR2 FQNNGV. The V and J ends lost 4 bases and 5 bases, in that order; junction bases with no gene match: 19. As DNA, the CDR3 is TGTGCCAGCAGCTCAGGCTGGTTGACAGGGGACAAGTTGGACGAGCAGTACTTC. As protein: CASSSGWLTGDKLDEQYF. Combining the CDR3 with reference TRBV11-2 and TRBJ2-7 gives the whole variable domain EAGVAQSPRYKIIEKRQSVAFWCNPISGHATLYWYQQILGQGPKLLIQFQNNGVVDDSQLPKDRFSAERLKGVDSTLKIQPAKLEDSAVYLCASSSGWLTGDKLDEQYFGPGTRLTVT.

Regarding this clonotype: With a far larger clone one base away, a read error is the likely cause. The chain employs TRBV10-3 and TRBJ1-3; a weak D match, TRBD1 (6 bases). The germline V gene encodes CDR1 ENHRY and CDR2 SYGVKD. The CDR3 is 16 amino acids. V lost 5 bases to trimming and J lost 2 bases, with 16 bases between them. The CDR3 protein is CAISYPPGAPGNTIYF. For the CDR3, the DNA is TGTGCCATCAGTTACCCACCAGGGGCACCTGGAAACACCATATATTTT.

This clonotype has a count of ten or more. The V call is TRBV5-4, the J call TRBJ2-5, with D possibly being TRBD1 or TRBD2 (6 bases each). Trimming shortened V by 0 bases and J by 9 bases, and 15 bases separated the two germline ends. Germline CDR1 is SGHNT and CDR2 is YYREEE (reference sequence). This CDR3 has 14 residues. The CDR3 DNA reads TGTGCCAGCAGCTTGGCCGGGGGCGAAGGGGCCCAGTACTTC. This encodes CASSLAGGEGAQYF.

The rearrangement links TRBV11-2 to TRBJ1-2, with 7 bases fitting TRBD1. Germline-derived CDR1 and CDR2 are SGHAT and FQNNGV. Trimming removed 5 bases from V and 5 bases from J; junction bases left unmatched: 14. CDR3 length: 16 amino acids. DNA for the CDR3: TGTGCCAGCAGCGTCAATTCCGGGACAGCTAGATATGGCTACACCTTC. Its translation: CASSVNSGTARYGYTF.

This clonotype has a count of ten or more. V gene TRBV3-1 combines with J gene TRBJ1-1; D is unclear. V was shortened by 4 bases and J by 1 base, with 7 bases between the two germline ends. CDR1 is LGHDT, CDR2 YNNKEL, per germline (reference sequence). The CDR3 spans 13 residues. CDR3 nucleotides: TGTGCCAGCAGCCCCGTGGGGAACACTGAAGCTTTCTTT. Translating gives CASSPVGNTEAFF.

Comment on this clonotype: This likely reflects a read error, since a far larger clone is one base away. The V gene is TRBV6-4, the J gene TRBJ2-5; 8 bases are shared with TRBD1. The J call may not be correct, given that the DNA end is closer to TRBJ2-1. CDR1 MRHNA and CDR2 SNTAGT come from the germline V gene. This CDR3 comprises 15 residues. The CDR3 DNA reads as TGTGCCAGCAGCCAAACAGGGGGTCCTTCTGATGAGCAGTTCTTC. It yields the protein CASSQTGGPSDEQFF.

Concerning this clonotype: One end of the junction fails to match germline, which may point to a read error. The V call is TRBV27, the J call TRBJ1-2; D might be TRBD1 (6 bases). Germline CDR1 MNHEY, CDR2 SMNVEV (reference sequence). There are 14 residues in the CDR3. The CDR3 protein is CARGRGGQFYGYTF. DNA for the CDR3: TGCGCCAGAGGGCGAGGGGGGCAGTTCTATGGCTACACCTTC.

The V call is TRBV6-1, the J call TRBJ2-2, with D uncertain. Trimming took off 2 bases at V and 0 bases at J, with 10 bases between the two ends. CDR1 MNHNS and CDR2 SASEGT come from the germline V gene. This CDR3 has 16 amino acids. This CDR3 is CASSERVGSNTGELFF. CDR3 bases: TGTGCCAGCAGTGAACGTGTCGGTTCGAACACCGGGGAGCTGTTTTTT.

The chain carries TRBV20-1 and TRBJ1-6, with D possibly matching TRBD1 (5 bases). The germline V gene has CDR1 DFQATT and CDR2 SNEGSKA (reference sequence). V lost 3 bases and J lost 7, with 16 bases in between. This CDR3 region has 15 residues. The CDR3 spells CSASSGAGINSPLHF. CDR3 in DNA: TGCAGTGCTAGTTCTGGGGCCGGTATCAATTCACCCCTCCACTTT.

In its sample, this clonotype ranks as medium-sized. This rearrangement joins TRBV28 to TRBJ1-2; D ambiguous. This CDR3 is 12 amino acids long. Trimming shortened V by 4 bases and J by 7 bases, and 10 bases separated the two germline ends. CDR1 is MDHEN and CDR2 is SYDVKM in the germline V gene. CDR3 in DNA: TGTGCCAGCAGTTCCCGGGCCTCTGGCTACACCTTC. Its translation is CASSSRASGYTF.

This clonotype occurred many times. The chain combines TRBV10-3 with TRBJ2-7; TRBD1 aligns across 8 bases. In germline, CDR1 is ENHRY, CDR2 SYGVKD. After removal of 2 bases from V and 7 bases from J, the junction contained 13 bases not matched to a gene. This CDR3 is 16 amino acids long. CDR3 region: CAISEPRTGLREEQYF. As DNA, the CDR3 is TGTGCCATCAGTGAGCCCCGGACAGGGCTCCGTGAAGAGCAGTACTTC.

This clonotype was seen at least ten times. This chain joins TRBV5-1 and TRBJ1-5, with D perhaps TRBD1 (5 bases). The CDR3 spans 16 residues. Germline V CDR1 and CDR2: SGHRS, YFSETQ. The V end lost 4 bases, the J end lost 6 bases, and 20 bases lay between the germline ends. CDR3 sequence (DNA): TGCGCCAGCAGCGTATACGGGACGCTCTTTTTTCAGCCCCAGCATTTT. Translation gives CASSVYGTLFFQPQHF.

Notes on this clonotype: A far larger clone is one nucleotide away, so this likely arose from a read error. The chain links TRBV7-2 to TRBJ2-1, with D tentatively TRBD2 (5 bases). V gave up 4 bases and J gave up 13 bases, with 11 bases separating them. There are 11 residues in the CDR3. The germline V gene has CDR1 SGHTA and CDR2 FQGNSA. CDR3 sequence (DNA): TGTGCCAGCAGCTCGGGGTCAAGTCAGTTCTTC. It encodes CASSSGSSQFF.

The chain has TRBV5-1 and TRBJ2-2, with 7 bases fitting TRBD1. The germline V gene encodes CDR1 SGHRS and CDR2 YFSETQ. The CDR3 is 15 amino acids. V lost 5 bases and J lost 6; bases outside the gene matches: 10. The CDR3, as DNA: TGCGCCAGCAGTCGACAGGGAAAAGAGGCCGGGGAGCTGTTTTTT. This codes for CASSRQGKEAGELFF.

With respect to this clonotype: Being one base from a much bigger clone, this may be a read error. The chain has TRBV6-1 and TRBJ2-5; D unclear. Germline V lookup: CDR1 MNHNS, CDR2 SASEGT. The CDR3 runs 14 residues. V shed 1 base and J shed 5 bases, with 11 bases lying between them. The CDR3 DNA sequence: TGTGCCAGCAGTGAAGGGGTTAGCATTGAGACCCAGTACTTC. Its translation: CASSEGVSIETQYF.

Sample share makes this clonotype medium-sized. The V and J genes are TRBV30 and TRBJ1-3; weak D call: TRBD1 (6 bases). Trimming shortened V by 4 bases and J by 2 bases, and 12 bases separated the two germline ends. The CDR3 runs to 14 residues. The germline gives CDR1 GTSNPN, CDR2 SVGIG (reference sequence). The CDR3 DNA reads as TGTGCCTGGATCAGTGGGGGGCCTGGAAACACCATATATTTT. Protein product: CAWISGGPGNTIYF.